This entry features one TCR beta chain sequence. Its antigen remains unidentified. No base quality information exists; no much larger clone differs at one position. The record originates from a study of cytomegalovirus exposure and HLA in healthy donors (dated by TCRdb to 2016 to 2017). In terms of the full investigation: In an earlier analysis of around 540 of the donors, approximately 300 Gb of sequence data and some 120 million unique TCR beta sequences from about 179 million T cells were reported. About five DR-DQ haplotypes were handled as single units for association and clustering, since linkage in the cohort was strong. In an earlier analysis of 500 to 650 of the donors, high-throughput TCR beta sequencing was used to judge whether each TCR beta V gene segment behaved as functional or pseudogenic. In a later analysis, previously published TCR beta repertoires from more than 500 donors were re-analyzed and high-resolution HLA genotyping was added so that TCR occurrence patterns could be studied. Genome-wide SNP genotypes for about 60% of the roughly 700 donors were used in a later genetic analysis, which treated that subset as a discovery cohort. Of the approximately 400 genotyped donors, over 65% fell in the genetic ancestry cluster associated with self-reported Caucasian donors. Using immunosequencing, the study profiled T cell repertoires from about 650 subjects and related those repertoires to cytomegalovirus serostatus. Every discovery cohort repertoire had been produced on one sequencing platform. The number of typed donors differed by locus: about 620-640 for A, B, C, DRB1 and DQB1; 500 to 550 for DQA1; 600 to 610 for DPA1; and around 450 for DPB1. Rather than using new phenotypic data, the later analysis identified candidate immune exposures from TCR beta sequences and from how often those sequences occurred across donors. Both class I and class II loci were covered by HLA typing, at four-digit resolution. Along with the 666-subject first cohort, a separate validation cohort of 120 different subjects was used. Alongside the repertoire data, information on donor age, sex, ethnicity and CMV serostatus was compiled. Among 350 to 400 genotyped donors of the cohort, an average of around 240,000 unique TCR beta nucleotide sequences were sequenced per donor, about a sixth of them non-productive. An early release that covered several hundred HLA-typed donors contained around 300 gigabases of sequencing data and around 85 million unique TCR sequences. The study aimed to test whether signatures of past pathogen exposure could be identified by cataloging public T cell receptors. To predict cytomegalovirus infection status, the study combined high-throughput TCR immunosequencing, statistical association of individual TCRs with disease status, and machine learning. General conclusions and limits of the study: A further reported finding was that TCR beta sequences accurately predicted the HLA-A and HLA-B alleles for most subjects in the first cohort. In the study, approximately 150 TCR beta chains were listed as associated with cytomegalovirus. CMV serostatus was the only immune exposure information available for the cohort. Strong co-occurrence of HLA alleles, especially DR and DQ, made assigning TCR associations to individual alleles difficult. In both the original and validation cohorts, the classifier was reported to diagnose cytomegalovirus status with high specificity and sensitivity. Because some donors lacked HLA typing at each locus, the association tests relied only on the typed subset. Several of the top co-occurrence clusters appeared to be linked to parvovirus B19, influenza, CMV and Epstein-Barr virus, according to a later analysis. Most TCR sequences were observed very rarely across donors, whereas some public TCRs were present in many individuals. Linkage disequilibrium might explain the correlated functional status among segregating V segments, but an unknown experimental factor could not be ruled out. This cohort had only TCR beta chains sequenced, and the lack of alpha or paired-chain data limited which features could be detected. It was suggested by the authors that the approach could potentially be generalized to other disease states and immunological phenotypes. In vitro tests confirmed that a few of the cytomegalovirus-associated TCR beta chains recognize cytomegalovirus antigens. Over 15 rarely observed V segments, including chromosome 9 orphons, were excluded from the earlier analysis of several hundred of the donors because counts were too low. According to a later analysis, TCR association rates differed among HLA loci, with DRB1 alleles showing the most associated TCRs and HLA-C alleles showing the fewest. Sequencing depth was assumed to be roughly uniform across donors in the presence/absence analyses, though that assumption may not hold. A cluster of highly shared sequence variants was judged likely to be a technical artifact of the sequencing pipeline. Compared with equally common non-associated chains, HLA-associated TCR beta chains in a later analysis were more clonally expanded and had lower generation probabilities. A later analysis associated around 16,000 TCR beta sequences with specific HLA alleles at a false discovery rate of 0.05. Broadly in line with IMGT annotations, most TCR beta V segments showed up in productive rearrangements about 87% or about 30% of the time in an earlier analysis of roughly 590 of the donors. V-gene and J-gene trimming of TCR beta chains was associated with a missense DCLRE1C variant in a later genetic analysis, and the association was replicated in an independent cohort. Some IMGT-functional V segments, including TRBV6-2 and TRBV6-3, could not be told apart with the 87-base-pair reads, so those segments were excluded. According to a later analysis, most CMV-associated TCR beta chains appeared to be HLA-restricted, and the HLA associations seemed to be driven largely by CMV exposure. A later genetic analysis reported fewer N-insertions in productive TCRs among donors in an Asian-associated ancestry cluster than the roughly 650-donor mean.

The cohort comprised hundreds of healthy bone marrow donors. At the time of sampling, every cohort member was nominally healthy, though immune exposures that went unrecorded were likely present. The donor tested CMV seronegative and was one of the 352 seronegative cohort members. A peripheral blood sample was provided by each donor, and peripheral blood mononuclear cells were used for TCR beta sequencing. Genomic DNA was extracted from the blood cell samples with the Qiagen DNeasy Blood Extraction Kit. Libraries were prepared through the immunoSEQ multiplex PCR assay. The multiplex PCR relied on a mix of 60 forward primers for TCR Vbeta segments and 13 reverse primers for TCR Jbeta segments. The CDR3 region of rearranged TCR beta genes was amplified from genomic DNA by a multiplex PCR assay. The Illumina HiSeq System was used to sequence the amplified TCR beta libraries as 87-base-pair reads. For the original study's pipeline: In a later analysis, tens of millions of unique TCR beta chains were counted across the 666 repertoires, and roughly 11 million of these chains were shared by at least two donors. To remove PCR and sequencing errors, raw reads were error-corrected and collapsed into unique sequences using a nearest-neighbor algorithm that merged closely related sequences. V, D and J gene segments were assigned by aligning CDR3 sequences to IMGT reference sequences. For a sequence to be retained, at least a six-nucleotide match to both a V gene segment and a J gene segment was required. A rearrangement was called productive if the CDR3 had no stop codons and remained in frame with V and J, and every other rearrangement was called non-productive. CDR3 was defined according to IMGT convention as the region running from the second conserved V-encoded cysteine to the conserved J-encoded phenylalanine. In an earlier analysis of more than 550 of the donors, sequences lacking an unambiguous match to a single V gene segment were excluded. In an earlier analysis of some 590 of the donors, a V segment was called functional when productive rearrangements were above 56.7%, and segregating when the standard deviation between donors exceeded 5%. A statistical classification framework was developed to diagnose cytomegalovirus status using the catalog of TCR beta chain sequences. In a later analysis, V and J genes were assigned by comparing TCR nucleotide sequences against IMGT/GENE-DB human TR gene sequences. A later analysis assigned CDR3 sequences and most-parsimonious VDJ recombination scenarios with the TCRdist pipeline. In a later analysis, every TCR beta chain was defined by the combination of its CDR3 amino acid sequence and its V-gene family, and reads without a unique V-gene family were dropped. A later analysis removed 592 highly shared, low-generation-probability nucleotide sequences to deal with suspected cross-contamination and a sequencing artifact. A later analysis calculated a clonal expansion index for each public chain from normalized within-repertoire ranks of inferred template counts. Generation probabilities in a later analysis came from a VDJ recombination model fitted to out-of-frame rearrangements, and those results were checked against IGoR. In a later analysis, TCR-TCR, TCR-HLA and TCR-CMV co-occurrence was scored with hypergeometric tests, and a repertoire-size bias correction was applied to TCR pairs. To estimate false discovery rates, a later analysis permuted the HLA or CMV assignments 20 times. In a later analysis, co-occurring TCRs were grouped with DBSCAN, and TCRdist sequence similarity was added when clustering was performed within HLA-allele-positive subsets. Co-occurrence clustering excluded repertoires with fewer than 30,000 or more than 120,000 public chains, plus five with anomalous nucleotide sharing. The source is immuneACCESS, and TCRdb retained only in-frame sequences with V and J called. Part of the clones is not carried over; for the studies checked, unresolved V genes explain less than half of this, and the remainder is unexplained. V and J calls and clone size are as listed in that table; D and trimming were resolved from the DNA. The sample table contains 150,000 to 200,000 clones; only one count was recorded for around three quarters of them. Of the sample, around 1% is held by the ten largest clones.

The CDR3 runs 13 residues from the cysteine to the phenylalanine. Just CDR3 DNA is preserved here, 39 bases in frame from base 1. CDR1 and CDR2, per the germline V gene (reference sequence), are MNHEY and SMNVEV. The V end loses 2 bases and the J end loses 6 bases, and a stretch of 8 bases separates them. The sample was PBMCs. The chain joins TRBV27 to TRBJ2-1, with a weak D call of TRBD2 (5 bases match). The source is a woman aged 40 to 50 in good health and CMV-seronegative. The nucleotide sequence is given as TGTGCCAGCAGTTTAGCGCGGGTCAATGAGCAGTTCTTC. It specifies CASSLARVNEQFF.